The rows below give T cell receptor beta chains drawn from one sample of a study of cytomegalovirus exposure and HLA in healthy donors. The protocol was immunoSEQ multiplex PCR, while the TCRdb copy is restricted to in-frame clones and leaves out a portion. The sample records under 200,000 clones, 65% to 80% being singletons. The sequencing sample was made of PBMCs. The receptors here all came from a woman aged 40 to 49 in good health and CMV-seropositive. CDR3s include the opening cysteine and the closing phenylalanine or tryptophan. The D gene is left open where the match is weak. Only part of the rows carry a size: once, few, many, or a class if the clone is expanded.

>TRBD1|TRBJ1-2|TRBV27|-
CASRKTGEMGYTF
TGTGCCAGCAGAAAGACAGGGGAGATGGGCTACACCTTC
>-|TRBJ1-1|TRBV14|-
CASSQGGTSALAAFF
TGTGCCAGCAGCCAAGGCGGGACGTCCGCCCTTGCAGCTTTCTTT
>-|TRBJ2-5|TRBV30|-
CAWTWGQGETQYF
TGTGCCTGGACCTGGGGGCAGGGAGAGACCCAGTACTTC
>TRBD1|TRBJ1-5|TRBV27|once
CASSLWGQLNQPQHF
TGTGCCAGCAGTTTATGGGGACAGCTTAATCAGCCCCAGCATTTT
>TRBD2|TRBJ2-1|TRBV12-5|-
CASGLDRLATAGDEQFF
TGTGCTAGTGGTTTGGACAGACTAGCGACCGCGGGCGATGAGCAGTTCTTC
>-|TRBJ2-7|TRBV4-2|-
CASSQGRYEQYF
TGTGCCAGCAGCCAAGGTCGTTACGAGCAGTACTTC
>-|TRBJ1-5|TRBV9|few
CASSVEGGNQPQHF
TGTGCCAGCAGCGTAGAGGGGGGCAATCAGCCCCAGCATTTT
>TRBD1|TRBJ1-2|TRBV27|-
CASSLSDREGYTF
TGTGCCAGCAGTTTATCCGACAGGGAGGGCTACACCTTC
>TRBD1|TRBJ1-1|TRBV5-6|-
CASSRQGFDHTEAFF
TGTGCCAGCAGCCGACAGGGTTTTGATCACACTGAAGCTTTCTTT
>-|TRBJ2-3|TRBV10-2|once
CASTNRDTQYF
TGCGCCAGCACTAACAGAGATACGCAGTATTTT
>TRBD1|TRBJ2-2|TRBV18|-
CASSPNRGDTGELFF
TGTGCCAGCTCACCTAACAGGGGGGACACCGGGGAGCTGTTTTTT
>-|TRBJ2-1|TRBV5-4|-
CASSFWGRYNEQFF
TGTGCCAGCAGCTTCTGGGGCCGTTACAATGAGCAGTTCTTC
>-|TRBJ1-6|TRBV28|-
CASSRTGFGISPLHF
TGTGCCAGCAGTCGTACAGGGTTTGGTATTTCACCCCTCCACTTT
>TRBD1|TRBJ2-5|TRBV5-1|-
CASSWTGGETQYF
TGCGCCAGCAGCTGGACAGGGGGCGAGACCCAGTACTTC
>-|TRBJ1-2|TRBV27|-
CASSPAGGGGYGYTF
TGTGCCAGCAGTCCCGCCGGGGGGGGCGGGTATGGCTACACCTTC
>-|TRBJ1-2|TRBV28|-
CATLPGLIYGYTF
TGTGCCACCCTACCTGGGCTGATCTATGGCTACACCTTC
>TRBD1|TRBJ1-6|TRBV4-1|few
CASSQTGQGDSPLHF
TGCGCCAGCAGCCAAACGGGACAGGGTGATTCACCCCTCCACTTT
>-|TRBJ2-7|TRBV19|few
CASSTAGRGPYEQYF
TGTGCCAGTAGTACCGCAGGCAGGGGACCCTACGAGCAGTACTTC
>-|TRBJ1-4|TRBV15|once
CATSRDFVTGSEKLFF
TGTGCCACCAGCAGAGATTTTGTCACAGGGAGCGAAAAACTGTTTTTT
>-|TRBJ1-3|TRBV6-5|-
CASSPKGNTIYF
TGTGCCAGCAGCCCCAAAGGAAACACCATATATTTT
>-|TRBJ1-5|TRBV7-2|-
CASSLNGYSNQPQHF
TGTGCCAGCAGCTTAAACGGTTATAGCAATCAGCCCCAGCATTTT
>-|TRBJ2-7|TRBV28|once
CASSLVSLTSYEQYF
TGTGCCAGCAGTTTAGTCTCCCTTACATCCTACGAGCAGTACTTC
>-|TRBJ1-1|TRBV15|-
CATSRDLKGTEAFF
TGTGCCACCAGCAGAGATCTAAAGGGGACTGAAGCTTTCTTT
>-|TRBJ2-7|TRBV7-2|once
CTGGRELEAFSYEQYF
TGTACGGGCGGTAGAGAGTTGGAGGCCTTCTCCTACGAGCAGTACTTC
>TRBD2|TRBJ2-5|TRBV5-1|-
CASSFEISGGWETQYF
TGCGCCAGCAGCTTCGAGATTAGCGGGGGTTGGGAGACCCAGTACTTC
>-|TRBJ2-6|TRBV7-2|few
CASSPGANVLTF
TGTGCCAGCAGCCCAGGGGCCAACGTCCTGACTTTC
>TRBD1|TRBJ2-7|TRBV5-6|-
CASSSDRGLTGQYF
TGTGCCAGCAGCTCGGACAGGGGGCTTACCGGGCAGTACTTC
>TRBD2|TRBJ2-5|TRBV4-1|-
CASSQDRTRGQETQYF
TGCGCTAGCAGCCAAGATAGGACTAGAGGGCAAGAGACCCAGTACTTC
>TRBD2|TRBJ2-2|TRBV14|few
CASSQDPREGLNTGELFF
TGTGCCAGCAGCCAAGATCCGCGGGAGGGCCTGAACACCGGGGAGCTGTTTTTT
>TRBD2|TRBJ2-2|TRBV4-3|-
CASSQSGGATGELFF
TGCGCCAGCAGCCAGAGCGGGGGGGCCACCGGGGAGCTGTTTTTT
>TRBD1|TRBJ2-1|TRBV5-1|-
CASSLVGAPRGPYNEQFF
TGCGCCAGCAGCTTGGTGGGGGCCCCCAGGGGGCCCTACAATGAGCAGTTCTTC
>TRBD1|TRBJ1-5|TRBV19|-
CASRSGTGGEPQHF
TGTGCCAGTAGATCCGGGACAGGAGGCGAGCCCCAGCATTTT
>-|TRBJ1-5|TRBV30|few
CAWSVGLNQPQHF
TGTGCCTGGAGTGTGGGACTAAATCAGCCCCAGCATTTT
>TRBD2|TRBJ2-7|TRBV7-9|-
CASSPYGTSGSRGYEQYF
TGTGCCAGCAGCCCATACGGGACTAGCGGGAGTCGGGGCTACGAGCAGTACTTC
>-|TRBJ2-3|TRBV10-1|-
CASSEGPRLTDTQYF
TGCGCCAGCAGTGAGGGGCCCCGTCTCACAGATACGCAGTATTTT
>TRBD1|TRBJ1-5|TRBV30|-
CAWRTGGGQPQHF
TGTGCCTGGAGGACAGGGGGAGGGCAGCCCCAGCATTTT
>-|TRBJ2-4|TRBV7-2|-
CASSSLGPKNIQYF
TGTGCCAGCAGCTCCCTGGGCCCCAAAAACATTCAGTACTTC
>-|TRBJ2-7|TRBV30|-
CAWSLSGQHYEQYF
TGTGCCTGGAGTCTATCAGGACAGCACTACGAGCAGTACTTC
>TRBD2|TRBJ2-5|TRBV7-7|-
CASSPSSGVGQETQYF
TGTGCCAGCAGCCCCTCTAGCGGGGTGGGACAAGAGACCCAGTACTTC
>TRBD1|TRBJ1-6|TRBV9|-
CASSVAGGQDNSPLHF
TGTGCCAGCAGCGTAGCTGGGGGACAGGATAATTCACCCCTCCACTTT
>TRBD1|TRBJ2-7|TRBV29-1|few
CSVEGGQGDEQYF
TGCAGCGTTGAGGGGGGACAGGGGGACGAGCAGTACTTC
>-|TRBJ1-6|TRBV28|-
CASSLPRAILSPLHF
TGTGCCAGCAGTTTGCCGCGGGCCATCCTTTCACCCCTCCACTTT
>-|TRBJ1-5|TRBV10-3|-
CAIRSSGANQPQHF
TGTGCCATCAGGAGTTCAGGTGCTAATCAGCCCCAGCATTTT
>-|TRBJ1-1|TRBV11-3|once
CATARRNTEAFF
TGTGCCACCGCGCGGAGAAACACTGAAGCTTTCTTT
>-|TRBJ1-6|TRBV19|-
CAGTPRGNSPLHF
TGTGCCGGTACCCCTAGGGGGAATTCACCCCTCCACTTT
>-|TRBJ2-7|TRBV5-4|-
CASSSGLLHTYEQYF
TGTGCCAGCAGCTCAGGACTTCTACACACCTACGAGCAGTACTTC
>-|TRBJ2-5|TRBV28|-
CASSSETQYF
TGTGCCAGCAGCTCAGAGACCCAGTACTTC